This is a list of T cell receptor beta chains from one sample in a study of blood T cell repertoires in COVID-19. Method: immunoSEQ multiplex PCR; TCRdb's copy keeps in-frame clones and lacks some. The data hold about 140,000 clones, with about nine tenths observed a single time. Sequencing was carried out using peripheral blood. Receptors originate from a man in his fifties who had recovered from COVID-19. The CDR3 runs from the conserved cysteine through the conserved F or W. The order of the fields is CDR3 protein, CDR3 DNA, clone size, D gene, V gene, J gene. A D gene is named only where the DNA matches it firmly. Not all rows give a size; the values are once, few, many and, for expanded clones, a class.

CDR3aa: CASSLHQGTEAFF; CDR3nt: TGTGCCAGCAGCTTACACCAGGGCACTGAAGCTTTCTTT; abundance: once; d_gene: NA; v_gene: TRBV7-6; j_gene: TRBJ1-1
CDR3aa: CASRSYRPIAYNSPLHF; CDR3nt: TGTGCCAGCAGGAGCTACAGGCCTATTGCCTATAATTCACCCCTCCACTTT; abundance: few; d_gene: NA; v_gene: TRBV7-9; j_gene: TRBJ1-6
CDR3aa: CASSLAPGSGANVLTF; CDR3nt: TGCGCCAGCAGCTTGGCCCCAGGTTCTGGGGCCAACGTCCTGACTTTC; abundance: NA; d_gene: NA; v_gene: TRBV5-1; j_gene: TRBJ2-6
CDR3aa: CASSKSRDSFNQPQHF; CDR3nt: TGTGCCAGCAGCAAATCTCGCGACAGTTTCAATCAGCCCCAGCATTTT; abundance: NA; d_gene: NA; v_gene: TRBV21-1; j_gene: TRBJ1-5
CDR3aa: CASSYRRRPTDTQYF; CDR3nt: TGTGCCAGCAGTTACCGGCGGAGGCCCACAGATACGCAGTATTTT; abundance: NA; d_gene: NA; v_gene: TRBV6-5; j_gene: TRBJ2-3
CDR3aa: CASSYRRESLKLFF; CDR3nt: TGTGCCAGCAGTTACCGGAGGGAAAGCCTTAAACTGTTTTTT; abundance: NA; d_gene: NA; v_gene: TRBV6-5; j_gene: TRBJ1-4
CDR3aa: CASSGENRVSETQYF; CDR3nt: TGCGCCAGCAGCGGTGAAAACAGGGTATCAGAGACCCAGTACTTC; abundance: NA; d_gene: NA; v_gene: TRBV5-1; j_gene: TRBJ2-5
CDR3aa: CASSSPGQVLHYGYTF; CDR3nt: TGTGCCAGCAGCAGTCCGGGACAGGTCTTACACTATGGCTACACCTTC; abundance: NA; d_gene: TRBD1; v_gene: TRBV3-1/TRBV3-2; j_gene: TRBJ1-2
CDR3aa: CASSSGTDNTGELFF; CDR3nt: TGTGCCAGCAGCTCCGGGACAGACAACACCGGGGAGCTGTTTTTT; abundance: NA; d_gene: TRBD1; v_gene: TRBV6-2/TRBV6-3; j_gene: TRBJ2-2
CDR3aa: CASSWGQMNTEAFF; CDR3nt: TGCGCCAGCAGTTGGGGACAGATGAACACTGAAGCTTTCTTT; abundance: NA; d_gene: TRBD1; v_gene: TRBV5-1; j_gene: TRBJ1-1
CDR3aa: CASSKEPGQGRNSNQPQHF; CDR3nt: TGTGCCAGCAGCAAAGAACCGGGACAGGGAAGGAATAGCAATCAGCCCCAGCATTTT; abundance: NA; d_gene: NA; v_gene: TRBV21-1; j_gene: TRBJ1-5
CDR3aa: CASSPSSGGAHWETQYF; CDR3nt: TGTGCCAGCAGCCCCTCTAGCGGGGGGGCCCATTGGGAGACCCAGTACTTC; abundance: NA; d_gene: TRBD2; v_gene: TRBV3-1/TRBV3-2; j_gene: TRBJ2-5
CDR3aa: CASSSGVTWDYGYTF; CDR3nt: TGTGCCAGCAGTTCGGGGGTCACGTGGGACTATGGCTACACCTTC; abundance: NA; d_gene: NA; v_gene: TRBV27; j_gene: TRBJ1-2
CDR3aa: CASSQRGTSGYEQYF; CDR3nt: TGTGCCAGCAGCCAACGGGGGACTAGCGGCTACGAGCAGTACTTC; abundance: NA; d_gene: TRBD2; v_gene: TRBV9; j_gene: TRBJ2-7
CDR3aa: CASSLRGIGEAFF; CDR3nt: TGTGCCAGCAGCTTACGGGGGATTGGTGAAGCTTTCTTT; abundance: NA; d_gene: NA; v_gene: TRBV11-2; j_gene: TRBJ1-1
CDR3aa: CASSQELAGYNEQFF; CDR3nt: TGTGCCAGCAGCCAAGAGTTAGCGGGGTACAATGAGCAGTTCTTC; abundance: NA; d_gene: TRBD2; v_gene: TRBV4-2; j_gene: TRBJ2-1
CDR3aa: CASSVNIVGELFF; CDR3nt: TGTGCCAGCAGCGTAAATATAGTAGGGGAGCTGTTTTTT; abundance: NA; d_gene: NA; v_gene: TRBV9; j_gene: TRBJ2-2
CDR3aa: CASSQVLAIDADTQYF; CDR3nt: TGCGCCAGCAGCCAAGTACTAGCAATCGACGCAGATACGCAGTATTTT; abundance: NA; d_gene: NA; v_gene: TRBV4-3; j_gene: TRBJ2-3
CDR3aa: CASSPQGTFASGANVLTF; CDR3nt: TGTGCCAGCTCGCCCCAGGGTACCTTTGCCTCTGGGGCCAACGTCCTGACTTTC; abundance: NA; d_gene: NA; v_gene: TRBV18; j_gene: TRBJ2-6
CDR3aa: CASSLASRSGYTF; CDR3nt: TGTGCCAGCAGCTTAGCTTCCCGGAGTGGCTACACCTTC; abundance: NA; d_gene: NA; v_gene: TRBV7-8; j_gene: TRBJ1-2
CDR3aa: CASSLLSTGGDTEAFF; CDR3nt: TGTGCCAGCAGCTTACTTTCAACAGGCGGGGACACTGAAGCTTTCTTT; abundance: NA; d_gene: NA; v_gene: TRBV7-6; j_gene: TRBJ1-1
CDR3aa: CASSQRAGPRVEQFF; CDR3nt: TGTGCCAGCAGCCAGCGTGCAGGGCCCCGTGTGGAGCAGTTCTTC; abundance: NA; d_gene: NA; v_gene: TRBV3-1/TRBV3-2; j_gene: TRBJ2-1
CDR3aa: CSASWGETGSTDTQYF; CDR3nt: TGCAGTGCTAGTTGGGGTGAGACGGGGAGCACAGATACGCAGTATTTT; abundance: NA; d_gene: NA; v_gene: TRBV20-1; j_gene: TRBJ2-3
CDR3aa: CSVAWAGSGANVLTF; CDR3nt: TGCAGCGTTGCATGGGCGGGATCTGGGGCCAACGTCCTGACTTTC; abundance: NA; d_gene: NA; v_gene: TRBV29-1; j_gene: TRBJ2-6
CDR3aa: CASRGGQGSGELFF; CDR3nt: TGTGCCAGCCGCGGGGGCCAGGGGAGCGGGGAGCTGTTTTTT; abundance: NA; d_gene: NA; v_gene: TRBV2; j_gene: TRBJ2-2
CDR3aa: CASSLQLAGGTDTQYF; CDR3nt: TGCGCCAGCAGCTTGCAACTAGCGGGGGGCACAGATACGCAGTATTTT; abundance: NA; d_gene: TRBD2; v_gene: TRBV5-1; j_gene: TRBJ2-3
CDR3aa: CASRFLAGGPYEQYF; CDR3nt: TGTGCCAGCAGATTTCTAGCGGGGGGGCCGTACGAGCAGTACTTC; abundance: once; d_gene: TRBD2; v_gene: TRBV2; j_gene: TRBJ2-7
CDR3aa: CASSLAGVPEAFF; CDR3nt: TGTGCCAGCAGCTTGGCAGGGGTGCCTGAAGCTTTCTTT; abundance: NA; d_gene: NA; v_gene: TRBV5-5; j_gene: TRBJ1-1
CDR3aa: CATRRTEAFF; CDR3nt: TGTGCCACCCGTCGGACTGAAGCTTTCTTT; abundance: NA; d_gene: NA; v_gene: TRBV19; j_gene: TRBJ1-1
CDR3aa: CAISPGTTKETQYF; CDR3nt: TGTGCCATCAGTCCTGGGACTACCAAAGAGACCCAGTACTTC; abundance: NA; d_gene: TRBD2; v_gene: TRBV10-3; j_gene: TRBJ2-5
CDR3aa: CASSQEMWLAGADTQYF; CDR3nt: TGCGCCAGCAGCCAAGAAATGTGGCTAGCGGGGGCAGATACGCAGTATTTT; abundance: NA; d_gene: TRBD2; v_gene: TRBV4-3; j_gene: TRBJ2-3
CDR3aa: CASSDGLAGGPTDTQYF; CDR3nt: TGTGCCAGTTCCGACGGACTAGCGGGGGGGCCGACAGATACGCAGTATTTT; abundance: NA; d_gene: TRBD2; v_gene: TRBV2; j_gene: TRBJ2-3
CDR3aa: CASSQERSRQETQYF; CDR3nt: TGTGCCAGCAGCCAAGAGCGGAGCCGCCAAGAGACCCAGTACTTC; abundance: NA; d_gene: NA; v_gene: TRBV14; j_gene: TRBJ2-5